This T cell receptor beta chain was sequenced during a study of T-cell memory formation after mild COVID-19. For the study at large: TCR clusters mostly belonged to single donors. General observations from the study: Second-wave clones with a day 37 peak had unconfirmed SARS-CoV-2 specificity.

TCRdb itself ran the 5' RACE reads through MiXCR, one entry per CDR3 protein. The sample has around 200,000 distinct CDR3 sequences, 18% seen once; the top ten hold approximately 4%. This CDR3 contains 10 residues. This clonotype was seen only a few times. Its antigen remains unknown. This receptor was identified in a young man who had mild COVID-19 (a few samples of this study predate the infection). Cell type and time point are not known. Sequenced: PBMCs or a T cell subset sorted from them (not recorded which). J is TRBJ2-7 and V is TRBV21-1; TRBD1, the table's D call, lacks a check against the DNA. TRBV21-1 constitutes a pseudogene. CDR3 amino acids: CASRGVKQYF. The DNA for the CDR3 is TGTGCCAGCAGGGGGGTGAAGCAGTACTTC.